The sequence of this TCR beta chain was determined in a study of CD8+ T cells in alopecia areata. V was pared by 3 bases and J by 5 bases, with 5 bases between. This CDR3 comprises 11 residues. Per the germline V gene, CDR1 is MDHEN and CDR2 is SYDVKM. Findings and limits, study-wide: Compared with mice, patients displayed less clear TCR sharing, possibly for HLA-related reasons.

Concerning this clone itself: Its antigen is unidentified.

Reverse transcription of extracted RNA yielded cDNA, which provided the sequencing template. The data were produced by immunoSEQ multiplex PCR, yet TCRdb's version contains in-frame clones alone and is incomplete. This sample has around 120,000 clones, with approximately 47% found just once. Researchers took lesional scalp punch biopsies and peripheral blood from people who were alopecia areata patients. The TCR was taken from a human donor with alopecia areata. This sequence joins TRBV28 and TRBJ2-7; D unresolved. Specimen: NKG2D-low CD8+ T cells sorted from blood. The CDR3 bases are TGTGCCAGCAGTTTCATGAACGAGCAGTACTTC. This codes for CASSFMNEQYF.